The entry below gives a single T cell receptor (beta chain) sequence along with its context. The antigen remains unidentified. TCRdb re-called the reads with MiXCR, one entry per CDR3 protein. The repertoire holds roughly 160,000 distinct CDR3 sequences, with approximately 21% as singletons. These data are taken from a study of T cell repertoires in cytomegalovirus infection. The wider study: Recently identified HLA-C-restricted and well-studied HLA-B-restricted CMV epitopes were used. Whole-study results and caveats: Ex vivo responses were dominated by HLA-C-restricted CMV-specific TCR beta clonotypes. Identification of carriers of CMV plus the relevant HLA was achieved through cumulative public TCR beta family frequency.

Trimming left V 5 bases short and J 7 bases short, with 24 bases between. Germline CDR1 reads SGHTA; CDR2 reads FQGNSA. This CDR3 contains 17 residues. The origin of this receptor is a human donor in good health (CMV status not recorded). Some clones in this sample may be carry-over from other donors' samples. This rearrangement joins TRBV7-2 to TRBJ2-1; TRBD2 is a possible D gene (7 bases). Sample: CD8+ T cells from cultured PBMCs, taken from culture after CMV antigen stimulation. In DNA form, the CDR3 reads TGTGCCAGCAGCCTACTAGGGGAGGGGGGTTTTAAGAATGAGCAGTTCTTC. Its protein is CASSLLGEGGFKNEQFF.